Below are 25 T cell receptor beta chains sequenced from a single sample in a study of radiotherapy plus CTLA-4 blockade in lung cancer. The assay was immunoSEQ multiplex PCR, and TCRdb's table has in-frame clones only and misses some. The profile shows approximately 50,000 clones, 73% of them singletons. The source was peripheral blood, collected from a patient treated with radiotherapy plus ipilimumab. The receptors were sampled from a human donor with non-small cell lung cancer who had a complete response to radiotherapy plus ipilimumab.

The chain couples TRBV7-2 to TRBJ1-2, with TRBD1 matching over 8 bases. The germline V gene encodes CDR1 SGHTA and CDR2 FQGNSA. The V segment lost 4 bases and the J segment 8 bases; nucleotides outside the gene matches: 12. This CDR3 has 15 residues. The DNA for the CDR3 is TGTGCCAGCAGCTCAGCGGACAGGGTTGGTCAAGGCTACACCTTC. Its protein is CASSSADRVGQGYTF. Supplemented by reference TRBV7-2 and TRBJ1-2, the full variable domain reads GAGVSQSPSNKVTEKGKDVELRCDPISGHTALYWYRQSLGQGLEFLIYFQGNSAPDKSGLPSDRFSAERTGGSVSTLTIQRTQQEDSAVYLCASSSADRVGQGYTFGSGTRLTVV.

For this clone: One end of the junction varies from germline; a read error may be responsible. The chain joins TRBV7-7 to TRBJ2-7, with 7 positions matching TRBD1. This CDR3 is built from 14 residues. Germline V gives CDR1 SSHAT, CDR2 FNYEAQ (reference sequence). The CDR3 DNA sequence: TGTGCTAGCAGCCCACTACTGACAGGGTCCGAGCAGTACTTC. This codes for CASSPLLTGSEQYF. The entire variable domain, with the rest obtained from reference TRBV7-7 and TRBJ2-7, is as follows: GAGVSQSPRYKVTKRGQDVTLRCDPISSHATLYWYQQALGQGPEFLTYFNYEAQPDKSGLPSDRFSAERPEGSISTLTIQRTEQRDSAMYRCASSPLLTGSEQYFGPGTRLTVT.

This clone has just a few counts. The chain has TRBV10-1 and TRBJ2-3; D call uncertain. V was clipped by 2 bases and J by 2 bases, with 8 bases between them. This CDR3 contains 14 residues. CDR1 is WNHNN, CDR2 SYGVQD, per germline (reference sequence). In DNA form, the CDR3 reads TGCGCCAGCAGTGAGGGCTTTTACACAGATACGCAGTATTTT. This translates into CASSEGFYTDTQYF.

The chain links TRBV28 to TRBJ2-5, with D tentatively TRBD1 (5 bases). V was shortened by 8 bases and J by 5 bases, with 21 bases between the two germline ends. The CDR3 contains 15 residues. Germline values: CDR1 MDHEN, CDR2 SYDVKM. CDR3 in amino acids: CASGSSPGAFETQYF. The CDR3 DNA reads as TGTGCCAGCGGTTCCTCCCCTGGGGCCTTTGAGACCCAGTACTTC.

This clone was counted only a few times. The chain links TRBV11-2 to TRBJ1-6, with D perhaps TRBD1 (5 bases). The CDR3 consists of 12 residues. With 0 bases removed from V and 15 bases from J, the gap between germline ends came to 9 bases. Per the germline V gene, CDR1 is SGHAT and CDR2 is FQNNGV. Here the CDR3 reads CASSLEAGHLHF. The CDR3 DNA sequence: TGTGCCAGCAGCTTAGAGGCAGGGCACCTCCACTTT.

This clone was seen once. An end of the junction does not agree with germline; a read error may underlie this. The chain combines TRBV9 with TRBJ2-3; TRBD1 might be the D (6 bases). The CDR3 is made up of 15 amino acids. CDR1 and CDR2 (germline): SGDLS, YYNGEE. In nucleotides, the CDR3 is TGTGCCGGCAGCGTAGTGGACAGAATCACAGATACGCAGTATTTT. Its translation: CAGSVVDRITDTQYF.

V usage is TRBV7-8 and J usage is TRBJ2-6; D not certain. Deletions cut 5 bases from V and 3 bases from J, with 8 bases between. Germline V lookup: CDR1 SGHVS, CDR2 FQNEAQ. The CDR3 length is 14 residues. This CDR3 is CASSHGLGANVLTF. CDR3 nucleotide sequence: TGTGCCAGCAGCCACGGTCTTGGGGCCAACGTCCTGACTTTC.

The chain uses TRBV6-4 and TRBJ2-3, with D possibly being TRBD2 (5 bases). Germline lookup yields CDR1 MRHNA and CDR2 SNTAGT. The ends were cut back, 5 bases at V and 4 bases at J, with 10 bases in the middle. The CDR3 length is 13 residues. The CDR3: CASSQSAADTQYF. CDR3 nucleotide sequence: TGTGCCAGCAGTCAATCAGCGGCAGATACGCAGTATTTT.

The CDR3: CASRDRSSGANVLTF. The CDR3 DNA follows: TGCGCCAGCAGAGACAGAAGCTCTGGGGCCAACGTCCTGACTTTC. V gene TRBV5-1 combines with J gene TRBJ2-6; possibly TRBD1 for D (5 bases). The CDR3 is 15 amino acids. The V end was cut by 5 bases, the J end by 0 bases, with 9 bases between. Germline CDR1 reads SGHRS; CDR2 reads YFSETQ.

The CDR3 bases are TGTGCCAGCAGAGCCCCAGGGGAGGGACGTGAGCAGTTCTTC. Amino acid sequence: CASRAPGEGREQFF. The genes are TRBV25-1 and TRBJ2-1; a possible D gene is TRBD2 (7 bases). This CDR3 is 14 amino acids long. With 6 bases removed from V and 9 bases from J, the gap between germline ends came to 18 bases. Per the germline V gene, CDR1 is MGHDK and CDR2 is SYGVNS.

V gene TRBV7-9 combines with J gene TRBJ2-1; 12 nucleotides align to TRBD2. The CDR3 length is 16 residues. V shed 4 bases and J 8 bases; nucleotides not matched to a gene: 9. CDR1 and CDR2 (germline): SEHNR, FQNEAQ (reference sequence). The CDR3 loop reads CASSSQLAGGGHEQFF. In DNA form, the CDR3 reads TGTGCCAGCAGCTCCCAACTAGCGGGAGGTGGCCATGAGCAGTTCTTC.

The chain joins TRBV19 to TRBJ1-1; D remains unclear. CDR1 LNHDA and CDR2 SQIVND come from the germline V gene (reference sequence). This CDR3 spans 14 amino acids. V lost 8 bases and J 0 bases, leaving 13 bases between the germline ends. The CDR3 DNA follows: TGTGCCAGTCGGCGGATCCCGGTGAACACTGAAGCTTTCTTT. It encodes CASRRIPVNTEAFF. Variable domain in full (rest from reference TRBV19 and TRBJ1-1): DGGITQSPKYLFRKEGQNVTLSCEQNLNHDAMYWYRQDPGQGLRLIYYSQIVNDFQKGDIAEGYSVSREKKESFPLTVTSAQKNPTAFYLCASRRIPVNTEAFFGQGTRLTVV.

The CDR3 DNA reads TGCGCCAGCAGCCAAGAATGGGGCAGGGACAATCAGCCCCAGCATTTT. Translated: CASSQEWGRDNQPQHF. The J gene is TRBJ1-5, the V gene TRBV4-1; D possibly corresponds to TRBD1 (5 bases). The CDR3 is 16 residues long. Germline V gene sequence: CDR1 MGHRA, CDR2 YSYEKL. The V end was cut by 0 bases, the J end by 3 bases, with 12 bases between.

This rearrangement joins TRBV5-1 to TRBJ1-2, with a possible D match to TRBD1 (6 bases). The germline V gene has CDR1 SGHRS and CDR2 YFSETQ. The ends were cut back, 0 bases at V and 8 bases at J, with 20 bases in the middle. The CDR3 runs to 16 residues. In nucleotides, the CDR3 is TGCGCCAGCAGCTTGGACCGGAGGGGGGGGCTCCGAGGCTACACCTTC. Its translation: CASSLDRRGGLRGYTF.

This chain links TRBV6-1 with TRBJ2-7; D gene ambiguous. CDR3 size: 14 residues. Germline V CDR1 and CDR2: MNHNS, SASEGT. Trimming took 7 bases from V and 2 from J, leaving 15 bases between them. CDR3 coding DNA: TGTGCCAGCACCCAGGTGGCCGTCCCCTACGAGCAGTACTTC. Translated: CASTQVAVPYEQYF.

This clone was detected a few times. This rearrangement joins TRBV6-5 to TRBJ1-3; TRBD1 agrees at 8 bases. The CDR3 consists of 15 residues. Germline assignment: CDR1 MNHEY and CDR2 SVGAGI. J gave up 7 bases and V 0 bases, and 5 bases lay outside the gene matches. This CDR3 is CASSYSDRAGNTIYF. DNA for the CDR3: TGTGCCAGCAGTTACTCGGACAGGGCCGGGAACACCATATATTTT.

The chain couples TRBV29-1 to TRBJ1-1; no clear D gene. Looked up from germline, CDR1 is SQVTM and CDR2 is ANQGSEA. V was cut by 4 bases and J by 10 bases, with 16 bases left in between. The CDR3 sequence is 12 residues long. Written as DNA, the CDR3 is TGCAGCGTTGTTCGGGAAGGCGGAGGAGCTTTCTTT. Translation gives CSVVREGGGAFF.

The V gene is TRBV30, the J gene TRBJ1-1; 8 bases agree with TRBD1. Germline V CDR1 and CDR2: GTSNPN, SVGIG (reference sequence). This CDR3 is 16 amino acids long. V shed 6 bases and J 7 bases; nucleotides not matched to a gene: 19. CDR3 DNA sequence: TGTGCCTGCAAACAGGGGGTTGTCCCCCTAGCTGGTGAAGCTTTCTTT. Translation gives CACKQGVVPLAGEAFF.

V usage is TRBV6-1 and J usage is TRBJ1-5, with TRBD1 as a possible D gene (5 bases). V was pared by 2 bases and J by 7 bases, with 12 bases between. Germline V gene sequence: CDR1 MNHNS, CDR2 SASEGT. The CDR3 length is 14 residues. CDR3 residues: CASSETGSQQPQHF. The CDR3 DNA reads as TGTGCCAGCAGTGAAACAGGTTCTCAACAGCCCCAGCATTTT.

The CDR3 sequence: CASSLFASATNEKLFF. The CDR3 coding sequence is TGTGCCAGCAGTTTATTTGCATCAGCAACTAATGAAAAACTGTTTTTT. The chain has TRBV27 and TRBJ1-4; D is unclear. Trimming removed 1 base from V and 0 bases from J, with 9 bases in between. The V gene's germline CDR1 is MNHEY and CDR2 SMNVEV (reference sequence). The CDR3 consists of 16 residues.

This chain links TRBV5-8 with TRBJ1-4; 8 positions agree with TRBD1. V lost 7 bases to trimming and J lost 5 bases; unmatched junction nucleotides: 4. The CDR3 has 13 amino acids. The germline CDR1 and CDR2 sequences are SGHTS and YDEGEE. CDR3 protein: CASYRQGNEKLFF. The CDR3, as DNA: TGTGCCAGCTACCGACAGGGGAATGAAAAACTGTTTTTT.

The J gene is TRBJ2-3, the V gene TRBV7-6; a weak D match, TRBD1 (6 bases). Per the germline V gene, CDR1 is SGHVS and CDR2 is FNYEAQ. This CDR3 has 16 residues. The V end was cut by 2 bases, the J end by 0 bases, with 12 bases between. The CDR3 DNA reads as TGTGCCAGCAGCTTATTTGGTCAGGGGAGCACAGATACGCAGTATTTT. Its translation: CASSLFGQGSTDTQYF.

The chain links TRBV4-1 to TRBJ2-7; 11 bases agree with TRBD2. This CDR3 spans 16 amino acids. Germline V lookup: CDR1 MGHRA, CDR2 YSYEKL. The junction had 11 bases not matched to a gene; V was cut back by 4 bases and J by 6 bases. CDR3 DNA sequence: TGCGCCAGCAGCCGAGAGACTAGCGGGAAGGCAGGCGAGCAGTACTTC. This gives the protein CASSRETSGKAGEQYF.

V gene TRBV7-2 combines with J gene TRBJ1-2; 8 nucleotides align to TRBD1. Germline V gene sequence: CDR1 SGHTA, CDR2 FQGNSA. The CDR3 contains 14 residues. Trimming took 1 base from V and 8 from J; bases not matched to a gene: 6. CDR3 nucleotides: TGTGCCAGCAGCTTAGACCAGGGGGCCGGGGGCTACACCTTC. It codes for CASSLDQGAGGYTF.

The chain links TRBV5-4 to TRBJ2-7, with TRBD1 identical over 10 bases. Germline-derived CDR1 and CDR2 are SGHNT and YYREEE (reference sequence). CDR3 length: 14 residues. With V trimmed by 5 bases and J by 6 bases, 8 bases remained unmatched. CDR3 in amino acids: CASSSGTGVREQYF. CDR3 in DNA: TGTGCCAGCAGTTCCGGGACAGGGGTGCGCGAGCAGTACTTC.